Listed below are T cell receptor beta chains from one sample, sequenced in a study of regulatory T cells in long-lasting Graves disease. From the multiplex PCR reads, TCRdb called clonotypes with MiXCR, one entry per CDR3 protein. The table includes a few hundred thousand distinct CDR3 sequences, around 24% detected once. The specimen was peripheral blood mononuclear cells (PBMCs), collected when the disease was refractory, from a patient treated with antithyroid drugs. The origin of the receptors is a female donor with Graves disease. The CDR3 runs from the conserved cysteine through the conserved F or W. D genes are given only for firm matches. Size is omitted from some rows. Given values are once, few, many or a class for expanded clones.

v_call,d_call,clone_size,j_call,cdr3_aa,cdr3_nt
TRBV5-1,TRBD1,NA,TRBJ1-5,CASSLGGTEYQPQHF,TGCGCCAGCAGCTTGGGGGGGACAGAATATCAGCCCCAGCATTTT
TRBV2,NA,NA,TRBJ2-7,CASVSAGANDDEQYF,TGTGCCAGCGTTAGTGCAGGGGCCAATGACGACGAGCAGTACTTC
TRBV5-1,TRBD1,NA,TRBJ1-1,CASSLVGDRDTEAFF,TGCGCCAGCAGCTTGGTTGGGGACAGAGACACTGAAGCTTTCTTT
TRBV28,NA,NA,TRBJ2-7,CASSLLRMATGEQYF,TGTGCCAGCAGTTTATTGCGGATGGCGACAGGAGAGCAGTACTTC
TRBV7-2,TRBD1,many,TRBJ1-6,CASSLKGGNSPLHF,TGTGCCAGCAGCTTAAAAGGGGGCAATTCACCCCTCCACTTT
TRBV20-1,NA,few,TRBJ2-2,CSASPTGSNTGELFF,TGCAGTGCTAGTCCCACAGGGTCGAACACCGGGGAGCTGTTTTTT
TRBV7-2,TRBD2,NA,TRBJ2-5,CASSFGREQETQYF,TGTGCCAGCAGCTTCGGGCGGGAGCAAGAGACCCAGTACTTC
TRBV27,TRBD1,NA,TRBJ1-2,CASSARQGLYGYTF,TGTGCCAGCAGTGCGAGACAGGGCCTCTATGGCTACACCTTC
TRBV12-3/TRBV12-4,TRBD1,many,TRBJ1-4,CASSLQGRNEKLFF,TGTGCCAGCAGCTTACAGGGGCGGAATGAAAAACTGTTTTTT
TRBV5-1,TRBD2,NA,TRBJ2-5,CASRASWGLAGEETQYF,TGCGCCAGCAGGGCCTCCTGGGGCCTAGCGGGAGAAGAGACCCAGTACTTC
TRBV11-2,TRBD2,many,TRBJ2-5,CASTFTGGETQYF,TGTGCCAGCACCTTCACGGGAGGGGAGACCCAGTACTTC
TRBV4-1,TRBD2,NA,TRBJ2-3,CASSHGLAAGTQYF,TGCGCCAGCAGCCATGGACTAGCCGCAGGTACGCAGTATTTT
TRBV24-1,NA,few,TRBJ2-5,CATSGGVETQYF,TGTGCCACCAGTGGGGGTGTAGAGACCCAGTACTTC
TRBV5-1,NA,few,TRBJ2-6,CASSPRGEYSGANVLTF,TGCGCCAGCAGCCCCAGGGGTGAGTACTCTGGGGCCAACGTCCTGACTTTC
TRBV7-2,NA,few,TRBJ2-1,CASRPQGYNEQFF,TGTGCCAGCAGACCTCAGGGATACAATGAGCAGTTCTTC
TRBV20-1,TRBD2,many,TRBJ2-7,CSARLREGIYEQYF,TGCAGTGCTAGACTACGGGAGGGCATCTACGAGCAGTACTTC
TRBV28,TRBD2,many,TRBJ2-5,CASSYSWTSGSKKTQYF,TGTGCCAGCAGTTACTCCTGGACTAGCGGGAGTAAAAAGACCCAGTACTTC
TRBV20-1,NA,NA,TRBJ1-5,CSAIPLERQLLNQPQHF,TGCAGTGCTATACCCCTCGAGAGACAATTACTCAATCAGCCCCAGCATTTT
TRBV11-1,NA,few,TRBJ2-1,CASRWDTGSYNEQFF,TGTGCCAGCAGATGGGACACCGGCTCCTACAATGAGCAGTTCTTC
TRBV12-3/TRBV12-4,NA,many,TRBJ2-5,CASSRDLGGTQYF,TGTGCCAGCAGTAGGGACTTGGGAGGGACCCAGTACTTC
TRBV6-2/TRBV6-3,NA,NA,TRBJ2-2,CASRRVGTGELFF,TGTGCCAGTCGTAGGGTTGGGACCGGGGAGCTGTTTTTT
TRBV30,NA,NA,TRBJ2-7,CAWSYTGTTYEQYF,TGTGCCTGGAGTTATACCGGGACAACCTACGAGCAGTACTTC
TRBV20-1,NA,few,TRBJ2-6,CSARDHRAPGSGANVLTF,TGCAGTGCTAGAGACCACAGGGCTCCTGGCTCTGGGGCCAACGTCCTGACTTTC
TRBV2,TRBD1,many,TRBJ1-1,CASMGQVNTEAFF,TGTGCCAGCATGGGACAGGTGAACACTGAAGCTTTCTTT
TRBV6-1,TRBD2,NA,TRBJ2-2,CASSELAGYGGELFF,TGTGCCAGCAGTGAACTAGCGGGATATGGCGGGGAGCTGTTTTTT